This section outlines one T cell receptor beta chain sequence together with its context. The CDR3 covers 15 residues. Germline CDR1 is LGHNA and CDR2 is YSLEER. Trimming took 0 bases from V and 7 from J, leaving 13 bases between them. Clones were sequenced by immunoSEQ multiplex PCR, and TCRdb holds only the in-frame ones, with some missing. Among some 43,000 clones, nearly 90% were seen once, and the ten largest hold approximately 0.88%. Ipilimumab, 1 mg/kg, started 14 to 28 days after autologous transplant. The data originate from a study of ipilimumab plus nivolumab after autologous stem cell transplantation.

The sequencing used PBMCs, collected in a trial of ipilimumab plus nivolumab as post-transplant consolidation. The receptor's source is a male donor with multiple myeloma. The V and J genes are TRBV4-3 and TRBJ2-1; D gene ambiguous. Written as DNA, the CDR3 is TGCGCCAGCAGCCAAGAAATTTGGGTGGTAAATGAGCAGTTCTTC. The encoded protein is CASSQEIWVVNEQFF.